This T cell receptor beta chain was obtained from a study of blood T cell repertoires in COVID-19. Germline assignment: CDR1 SGHTA and CDR2 FQGTGA. The CDR3 is made up of 14 amino acids. Trimming left V 1 base short and J 1 base short, with 7 bases between. As originally analysed: Using reference gene primer amplification, nucleated cell counts were estimated. TCRdb keeps only in-frame clones here, not all; method: immunoSEQ multiplex PCR. V and J calls and clone size follow that table, whereas D and trimming were derived from the DNA. The sample records approximately 240,000 clones, 65% to 85% being singletons.

The sequence was collected from a middle-aged woman with active or convalescent COVID-19. The specimen sequenced was peripheral blood. The V gene is TRBV7-3, the J gene TRBJ1-1; the D is unclear. CDR3 in DNA: TGTGCCAGCAGCTTAAGCCCAGGGAACACTGAAGCTTTCTTT. This sequence encodes CASSLSPGNTEAFF.